This TCR beta chain was recovered during a study of CD8 T cells in ankylosing spondylitis. Study-wide results and caveats: Previous work reported some of these motif variants in the synovial fluid and blood of reactive arthritis. Seemingly distinctive of ankylosing spondylitis blood was a TCR beta motif formed by eight highly homologous variants.

As for this clonotype: Its cognate antigen is unknown.

5'-RACE, quantitative and with molecular barcodes, yielded the TCR beta libraries. TCRdb re-derived calls from the 5' RACE reads in MiXCR, one entry per CDR3 protein. The sample records more than 300,000 distinct CDR3 sequences, less than 9.5% being singletons. Germline CDR1 SGHRS, CDR2 YFSETQ. The CDR3 spans 15 residues. V lost 5 bases, J lost 2 bases, and 11 bases lay in between. Sequenced material: blood, either unsorted or a sorted T cell fraction (not recorded which). This receptor was taken from a male donor with ankylosing spondylitis. The V and J genes are TRBV5-1 and TRBJ2-6; D uncertain. For the CDR3, the DNA is TGCGCCAGCAGTCGGGCCTTCCCTGGGGCCAACGTCCTGACTTTC. It yields the protein CASSRAFPGANVLTF.